This passage covers 32 T cell receptor beta chains from one sample sequenced in a study of control samples from healthy donors and cancer patients. Some clones are missing from TCRdb's copy, which holds only in-frame ones; the method was immunoSEQ multiplex PCR. In the table there are around 120,000 clones, 75% to 90% of which are singletons. The sequenced sample was PBMCs. The receptor source for this set is a woman aged 45 to 65 with colorectal cancer.

The chain links TRBV2 to TRBJ2-7, with D hard to call. Germline values: CDR1 SNHLY, CDR2 FYNNEI. V lost 1 base and J 3 bases, leaving 10 bases between the germline ends. This CDR3 contains 14 residues. CDR3 DNA sequence: TGTGCCAGCAGTGAAGGCAGCCATCGCTACGAGCAGTACTTC. Amino acids: CASSEGSHRYEQYF.

DNA for the CDR3: TGTGCCAGTAGTACGGGGGATAACACCGGGGAGCTGTTTTTT. Protein product: CASSTGDNTGELFF. This chain connects TRBV19 to TRBJ2-2, with a possible D match to TRBD2 (6 bases). Germline V CDR1 and CDR2: LNHDA, SQIVND (reference sequence). Trimming removed 4 bases from V and 2 bases from J, with 8 bases in between. The CDR3 extends over 14 amino acids.

The chain recombines TRBV6-6 with TRBJ2-3, with 7 bases that match TRBD2. This CDR3 has 15 residues. The ends lost 7 bases at V and 1 base at J; junction bases unmatched: 8. Germline V CDR1 and CDR2: MNHNY, SVGAGI (reference sequence). The CDR3 sequence is CASIGRGFGTDTQYF. The CDR3 nucleotides are TGTGCCAGCATTGGGCGGGGGTTCGGCACAGATACGCAGTATTTT.

V usage is TRBV2 and J usage is TRBJ2-1, with 8 bases fitting TRBD2. The V gene end was trimmed by 3 bases and the J gene end by 4 bases; junction bases not matched to a gene: 5. CDR1 and CDR2 (germline): SNHLY, FYNNEI. The CDR3 sequence is 15 residues long. CDR3 in DNA: TGTGCCAGCAGTGAGTGGCTAGCGGGTTACAATGAGCAGTTCTTC. Amino acid sequence: CASSEWLAGYNEQFF.

The V call is TRBV2, the J call TRBJ1-1; the D is unclear. The germline CDR1 and CDR2 sequences are SNHLY and FYNNEI. V was cut by 2 bases and J by 2 bases, with 6 bases left in between. The CDR3 is made up of 13 amino acids. The CDR3 protein is CASSEQHNTEAFF. The CDR3 DNA follows: TGTGCCAGCAGTGAACAGCATAACACTGAAGCTTTCTTT.

The chain carries TRBV10-1 and TRBJ2-3; 10 bases fit TRBD2. CDR1 and CDR2 (germline): WNHNN, SYGVQD (reference sequence). V gave up 3 bases and J gave up 0 bases; unmatched junction bases: 0. This CDR3 spans 15 amino acids. CDR3 nucleotide sequence: TGCGCCAGCAGTGAACTAGCGGGGAGCACAGATACGCAGTATTTT. Translating it yields CASSELAGSTDTQYF.

This rearrangement joins TRBV9 to TRBJ1-2; no firm D call. The ends were cut back, 4 bases at V and 7 bases at J, with 14 bases in the middle. The CDR3 length is 13 residues. Germline CDR1 is SGDLS and CDR2 is YYNGEE. The CDR3 DNA is TGTGCCAGCAGCCCGCATCCGGAAGGTGGCTACACCTTC. This gives the protein CASSPHPEGGYTF.

The V gene is TRBV6-5, the J gene TRBJ1-1; tentatively, D is TRBD1 (6 bases). The ends were cut back, 5 bases at V and 4 bases at J, with 14 bases in the middle. The CDR3 totals 14 residues. Germline V lookup: CDR1 MNHEY, CDR2 SVGAGI. CDR3 sequence: CASSLSVQGTEAFF. In nucleotides, the CDR3 is TGTGCCAGCAGTCTCTCGGTACAGGGCACTGAAGCTTTCTTT.

As regards this clone: The sample carries other DNA sequences with the same CDR3. The chain uses TRBV5-1 and TRBJ2-5; D gene ambiguous. V lost 3 bases and J lost 2, with 2 bases in between. The CDR3 extends over 11 amino acids. Germline CDR1 reads SGHRS; CDR2 reads YFSETQ. For the CDR3, the DNA is TGCGCCAGCAGCTCACAAGAGACCCAGTACTTC. This sequence encodes CASSSQETQYF.

The chain couples TRBV7-9 to TRBJ2-7; D assignment may be TRBD1 or TRBD2 (6 bases each). From germline, CDR1 is SEHNR and CDR2 FQNEAQ (reference sequence). V lost 10 bases and J lost 0, with 16 bases in between. CDR3 length equals 14 residues. The CDR3 loop reads CATTGAGISYEQYF. CDR3 nucleotides: TGTGCCACTACGGGGGCAGGGATCTCCTACGAGCAGTACTTC.

This chain links TRBV5-1 with TRBJ1-1; 7 bases are shared with TRBD1. The CDR3 consists of 13 residues. Germline CDR1 and CDR2: SGHRS and YFSETQ. V shed 5 bases, J shed 3 bases, and the junction held 4 bases outside the gene matches. The CDR3 sequence: CASSNQGDTEAFF. DNA of the CDR3: TGCGCCAGCAGTAACCAGGGGGACACTGAAGCTTTCTTT.

The chain uses TRBV5-1 and TRBJ2-2; a possible D gene is TRBD1 (5 bases). V was cut by 4 bases and J by 6 bases, with 19 bases left in between. Germline-derived CDR1 and CDR2 are SGHRS and YFSETQ. The CDR3 loop spans 16 amino acids. CDR3 region: CASSPVAGKSPGELFF. For the CDR3, the DNA is TGCGCCAGCAGCCCGGTCGCAGGGAAGTCCCCCGGGGAGCTGTTTTTT. Full variable domain (rest looked up from reference TRBV5-1 and TRBJ2-2): KAGVTQTPRYLIKTRGQQVTLSCSPISGHRSVSWYQQTPGQGLQFLFEYFSETQRNKGNFPGRFSGRQFSNSRSEMNVSTLELGDSALYLCASSPVAGKSPGELFFGEGSRLTVL.

V is TRBV2 and J is TRBJ1-4; TRBD1 aligns across 7 bases. The CDR3 length is 15 residues. The junction had 0 bases not matched to a gene; V was cut back by 2 bases and J by 0 bases. Per germline, CDR1 SNHLY and CDR2 FYNNEI. The DNA for the CDR3 is TGTGCCAGCAGTGAAACAGGGGCAACTAATGAAAAACTGTTTTTT. This encodes CASSETGATNEKLFF.

The rearrangement joins TRBV29-1 to TRBJ2-5; 9 bases align to TRBD1. Germline V CDR1 and CDR2: SQVTM, ANQGSEA. V shed 6 bases and J 5 bases; nucleotides not matched to a gene: 7. The CDR3 extends over 13 amino acids. The CDR3 region has the DNA TGCAGCGTCCACGGGACAGGGACGGAGACCCAGTACTTC. It codes for CSVHGTGTETQYF.

In this sample, this clone turned up once. V and J are TRBV11-2 and TRBJ2-4; D tentatively reads TRBD1 or TRBD2 (5 bases each). CDR1 is SGHAT and CDR2 is FQNNGV in the germline V gene. Between the trimmed V and J ends, which lost 2 bases and 0 bases, there was a span of 11 bases. This CDR3 has 16 residues. CDR3 coding DNA: TGTGCCAGCAGCTTAAGGAGGACACTAGCCAAAAACATTCAGTACTTC. Its protein product is CASSLRRTLAKNIQYF.

The CDR3 reads CASSDGLAGSTDTQYF. Written as DNA, the CDR3 is TGTGCCAGCAGTGACGGGTTAGCGGGGAGTACAGATACGCAGTATTTT. The genes are TRBV6-1 and TRBJ2-3, with 8 positions matching TRBD2. The CDR3 has 16 residues. The ends lost 3 bases at V and 3 bases at J; junction bases unmatched: 8. Germline CDR1 and CDR2: MNHNS and SASEGT.

This clone was counted a single time. The J gene is TRBJ2-1, the V gene TRBV9, with TRBD1 identical over 7 bases. CDR1 and CDR2 from the germline V gene are SGDLS and YYNGEE. The V and J ends lost 6 bases and 1 base, in that order; junction bases with no gene match: 7. This CDR3 spans 15 amino acids. The CDR3 coding sequence is TGTGCCAGCAAGAGGGGGCCCGAGTCCTACAATGAGCAGTTCTTC. Amino acid sequence: CASKRGPESYNEQFF.

CDR3 DNA: TGTGCCAGCAGCTTGGCCGGGCAGGTCTCCTACGAGCAGTACTTC. Amino acids: CASSLAGQVSYEQYF. V gene TRBV5-5 combines with J gene TRBJ2-7; unclear D gene. Germline V gives CDR1 SGHKS, CDR2 YYEKEE (reference sequence). The V gene lost 0 bases and the J gene lost 0 bases, with 10 bases spanning the gap. CDR3 length: 15 residues.

V is TRBV5-4 and J is TRBJ2-7; 8 bases match TRBD1. V shed 0 bases and J 8 bases; nucleotides not matched to a gene: 13. The CDR3 runs 16 residues. Germline V gene sequence: CDR1 SGHNT, CDR2 YYREEE (reference sequence). The CDR3 is CASSLAQGAVAGKQYF. The CDR3 DNA follows: TGTGCCAGCAGCTTGGCCCAGGGGGCGGTCGCGGGGAAGCAGTACTTC.

This clone was detected once. The chain couples TRBV10-3 to TRBJ2-7; TRBD1 aligns across 11 bases. This CDR3 is built from 18 residues. In germline, CDR1 is ENHRY, CDR2 SYGVKD. V trimming: 6 bases; J trimming: 4 bases; junction bases outside the gene matches: 17. The CDR3 sequence: CAISPRDLGTGGYYEQYF. Written as DNA, the CDR3 is TGTGCCATCAGCCCGAGGGACCTTGGGACAGGGGGGTATTACGAGCAGTACTTC.

This clone was observed a few times. This CDR3 reads CASSQGRSNEKLFF. CDR3 coding DNA: TGTGCCAGCAGCCAAGGGCGGTCAAATGAAAAACTGTTTTTT. The chain links TRBV7-2 to TRBJ1-4; D remains unclear. Germline V gene data show CDR1 as SGHTA and CDR2 as FQGNSA. This CDR3 is 14 amino acids long. Between the trimmed V and J ends, which lost 5 bases and 5 bases, there was a span of 12 bases.

V and J are TRBV10-3 and TRBJ2-7; the match to TRBD1 covers 9 bases. V trimming: 2 bases; J trimming: 4 bases; junction bases outside the gene matches: 9. The CDR3 has 16 residues. CDR1 is ENHRY and CDR2 is SYGVKD in the germline V gene. CDR3 region: CAISEPGTGKVYEQYF. DNA for the CDR3: TGTGCCATCAGTGAGCCCGGGACAGGGAAAGTGTACGAGCAGTACTTC.

The chain links TRBV10-3 to TRBJ1-1; D unresolved. V gave up 8 bases and J gave up 1 base, with 11 bases separating them. In germline, CDR1 is ENHRY, CDR2 SYGVKD. The CDR3 is 13 amino acids. The CDR3 nucleotides read TGTGCCATCGGAAGGTTTACGAACACTGAAGCTTTCTTT. Translated, it gives CAIGRFTNTEAFF.

J is TRBJ1-4 and V is TRBV5-6; 7 nucleotides agree with TRBD1. The CDR3 runs 15 residues. Germline-derived CDR1 and CDR2 are SGHDT and YYEEEE. J was trimmed by 2 bases and V by 4 bases; bases with no gene match: 5. The CDR3 loop is CASSPGQATNEKLFF. The CDR3 nucleotides read TGTGCCAGCAGCCCCGGACAGGCCACTAATGAAAAACTGTTTTTT.

The genes are TRBV7-2 and TRBJ2-5; 13 nucleotides agree with TRBD2. V dropped 3 bases and J dropped 3; count of bases not matched to a gene: 4. Germline assignment: CDR1 SGHTA and CDR2 FQGNSA. The CDR3 length is 16 residues. The CDR3 here is CASSFGLAGVEETQYF. CDR3 DNA: TGTGCCAGCAGCTTCGGACTAGCGGGAGTCGAAGAGACCCAGTACTTC.

The rearrangement links TRBV3-1 (or the pseudogene TRBV3-2) to TRBJ2-5, with TRBD2 identical over 10 bases. J gave up 4 bases and V 1 base, and 12 bases lay outside the gene matches. CDR1 and CDR2 from the germline V gene are LGHDT and YNNKEL (reference sequence). The CDR3 consists of 18 residues. CDR3 in amino acids: CASSQVLPSGSSGETQYF. The DNA of the CDR3 is TGTGCCAGCAGCCAAGTTCTTCCTAGCGGGAGTTCAGGAGAGACCCAGTACTTC.

The V call is TRBV13, the J call TRBJ1-1, with a tentative D call TRBD1 (6 bases). This CDR3 region has 16 residues. CDR1 and CDR2 (germline): PRHDT, FYEKMQ (reference sequence). V lost 5 bases to trimming and J lost 2 bases, with 18 bases between them. In DNA form, the CDR3 reads TGTGCCAGCAGCACGCGGACGGGGGCGGGAAACACTGAAGCTTTCTTT. Translating gives CASSTRTGAGNTEAFF.

This clone was observed a single time. This chain's CDR3 is CASSAGTSGSYRTDTQYF. CDR3 DNA sequence: TGTGCCAGCAGCGCGGGGACTAGCGGGAGCTATCGTACAGATACGCAGTATTTT. V gene TRBV9 combines with J gene TRBJ2-3; 14 bases are a match to TRBD2. V shed 3 bases, J shed 3 bases, and the junction held 9 bases outside the gene matches. The CDR3 is 18 amino acids. Per the germline V gene, CDR1 is SGDLS and CDR2 is YYNGEE. Supplemented by reference TRBV9 and TRBJ2-3, the full variable domain reads DSGVTQTPKHLITATGQRVTLRCSPRSGDLSVYWYQQSLDQGLQFLIQYYNGEERAKGNILERFSAQQFPDLHSELNLSSLELGDSALYFCASSAGTSGSYRTDTQYFGPGTRLTVL.

This chain connects TRBV7-8 to TRBJ2-1; 12 positions agree with TRBD1. The V gene's germline CDR1 is SGHVS and CDR2 FQNEAQ. Unmatched junction bases numbered 8, after V lost 5 bases and J lost 9 bases. The CDR3 has 15 residues. CDR3 bases: TGTGCCAGCAGCCCCCGGGACAGGGGGCTAAGTGAGCAGTTCTTC. The encoded protein is CASSPRDRGLSEQFF.

The chain has TRBV5-1 and TRBJ2-3; no clear D gene. Trimming pared 2 bases from V and 2 bases from J, leaving 9 bases between. This CDR3 comprises 14 residues. Germline CDR1 is SGHRS and CDR2 is YFSETQ. The CDR3 spells CASSFGQNTDTQYF. The CDR3 DNA sequence: TGCGCCAGCAGCTTTGGCCAGAACACAGATACGCAGTATTTT.

This chain connects TRBV2 to TRBJ1-1; D not certain. This CDR3 region has 11 residues. V lost 7 bases and J lost 4, with 7 bases in between. Germline CDR1 and CDR2: SNHLY and FYNNEI. CDR3 DNA sequence: TGTGCCAGCAAGCAGAGCACTGAAGCTTTCTTT. It translates to CASKQSTEAFF.

The rearrangement links TRBV7-8 to TRBJ1-2; 9 bases align to TRBD1. The germline V gene has CDR1 SGHVS and CDR2 FQNEAQ. There are 15 residues in the CDR3. V dropped 5 bases and J dropped 8; count of bases not matched to a gene: 12. The CDR3: CASSRTGTGIRGYTF. DNA of the CDR3: TGTGCCAGCAGCCGAACCGGGACAGGGATTCGAGGCTACACCTTC. Variable domain in full (rest from reference TRBV7-8 and TRBJ1-2): GAGVSQSPRYKVAKRGQDVALRCDPISGHVSLFWYQQALGQGPEFLTYFQNEAQLDKSGLPSDRFFAERPEGSVSTLKIQRTQQEDSAVYLCASSRTGTGIRGYTFGSGTRLTVV.